This T cell receptor (beta chain) was sequenced for a study of response to subunit inactivated influenza vaccine (dated by TCRdb to between 2017 and 2018). The study in broad terms: To follow how T cells responded to a trivalent subunit inactivated influenza vaccine, the researchers relied on deep quantitative profiling of the T cell receptor repertoire. The full study reports these points: According to the authors, only a limited number of new T cells may be recruited by each seasonal influenza vaccination.

The library came from RT-PCR. The sequencing machine was an Illumina HiSeq 2500. TCRdb ran its own pipeline on the public reads, namely fastp trimming at Q25 and MiXCR clone calling, and kept in-frame beta chains. Each CDR3 protein appears once, grouped with its most common genes and DNA. The sample table records around 790,000 distinct CDR3 sequences; around 20% of these occur just once. Of the sample, more than 8.5% falls within the top ten clones. Per the germline V gene, MGHDK is the CDR1 and SYGVNS is the CDR2. From its cysteine to its phenylalanine, the CDR3 spans 13 amino acids. This entry keeps only the CDR3 DNA: 39 bases, framed from base 1. Trimming leaves V shorter by 1 base and J shorter by 13 bases, with the junction holding 9 bases beyond the gene matches. In this sample, this clonotype turned up a few times. Its antigen is currently not known. No base qualities exist here, and no much larger clone lies one base off it.

The rearranged chain carries TRBV25-1 and TRBJ1-2; TRBD1 fits 7 bases in the junction. This TCR came from a man aged 45-65 years who received an inactivated influenza vaccine. Donor details come from another sample of the same person, matched by shared clones. Sequences were derived from PBMCs from blood, sampled 5 days after vaccination. The CDR3 region has the sequence CASSESPGTACTF. The base sequence is TGTGCCAGCAGTGAATCACCGGGGACAGCCTGCACCTTC.